This T cell receptor beta chain derives from a study of control samples from healthy donors and cancer patients. The assay was immunoSEQ multiplex PCR, and TCRdb's table has in-frame clones only and misses some. Here the sample spans fewer than 85,000 clones, roughly 93% being singletons. The germline V gene encodes CDR1 LNHDA and CDR2 SQIVND (reference sequence). The V gene end was trimmed by 7 bases and the J gene end by 1 base; junction bases not matched to a gene: 6. The CDR3 is 16 residues long. This sequence was found in a woman aged 25 to 45 in good health. The chain is built from TRBV19 and TRBJ2-2; 10 nucleotides line up with TRBD2. Sequenced sample: blood. CDR3 in DNA: TGTGCCAGTAAGGTGGTAGCGGGGGGGAACACCGGGGAGCTGTTTTTT. Translated: CASKVVAGGNTGELFF.